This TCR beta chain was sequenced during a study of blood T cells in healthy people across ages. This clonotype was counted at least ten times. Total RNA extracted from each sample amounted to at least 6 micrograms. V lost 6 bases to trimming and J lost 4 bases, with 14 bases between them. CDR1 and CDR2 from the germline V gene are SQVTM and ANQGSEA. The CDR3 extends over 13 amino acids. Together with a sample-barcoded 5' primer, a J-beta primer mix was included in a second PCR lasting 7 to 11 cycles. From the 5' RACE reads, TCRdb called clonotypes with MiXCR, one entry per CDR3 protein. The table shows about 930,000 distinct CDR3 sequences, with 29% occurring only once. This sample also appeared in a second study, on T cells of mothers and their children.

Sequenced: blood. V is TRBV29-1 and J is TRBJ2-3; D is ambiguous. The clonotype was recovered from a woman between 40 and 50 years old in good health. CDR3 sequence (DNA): TGCAGCGTGGGAAGGATATTGGCAGATACGCAGTATTTT. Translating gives CSVGRILADTQYF.